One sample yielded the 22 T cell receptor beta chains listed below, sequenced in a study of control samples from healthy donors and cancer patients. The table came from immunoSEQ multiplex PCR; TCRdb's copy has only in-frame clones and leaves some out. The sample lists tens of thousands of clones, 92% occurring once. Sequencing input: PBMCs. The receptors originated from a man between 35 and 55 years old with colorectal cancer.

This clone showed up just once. The CDR3 bases are TGTGCCAGCAGACAAGCGGGGGGCTTCTATGAGCAGTTCTTC. As protein: CASRQAGGFYEQFF. The chain couples TRBV7-2 to TRBJ2-1, with TRBD2 identical over 9 bases. The J segment lost 8 bases and the V segment lost 6 bases, leaving 8 bases of the junction unmatched. CDR1 is SGHTA and CDR2 is FQGNSA in the germline V gene. This CDR3 is built from 14 residues.

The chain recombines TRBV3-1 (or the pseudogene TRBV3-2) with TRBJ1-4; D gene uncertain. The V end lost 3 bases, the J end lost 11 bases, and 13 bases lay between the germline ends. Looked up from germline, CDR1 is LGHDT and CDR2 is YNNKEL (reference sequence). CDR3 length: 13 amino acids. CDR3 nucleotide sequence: TGTGCCAGCAGCCAGGCCTCGACTTCCAAACTGTTTTTT. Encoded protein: CASSQASTSKLFF.

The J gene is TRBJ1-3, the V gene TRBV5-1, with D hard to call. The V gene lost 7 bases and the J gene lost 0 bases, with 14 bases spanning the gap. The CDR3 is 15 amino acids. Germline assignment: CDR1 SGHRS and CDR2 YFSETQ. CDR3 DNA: TGCGCCAGCTGTCGTGGGGAGAGCTCTGGAAACACCATATATTTT. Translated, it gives CASCRGESSGNTIYF.

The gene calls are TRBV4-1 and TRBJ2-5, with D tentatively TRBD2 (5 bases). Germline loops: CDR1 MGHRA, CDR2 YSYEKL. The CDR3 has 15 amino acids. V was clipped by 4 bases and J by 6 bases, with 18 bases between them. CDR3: CASSPTLGGLKTQYF. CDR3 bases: TGCGCCAGCAGCCCTACGCTAGGAGGACTGAAGACCCAGTACTTC.

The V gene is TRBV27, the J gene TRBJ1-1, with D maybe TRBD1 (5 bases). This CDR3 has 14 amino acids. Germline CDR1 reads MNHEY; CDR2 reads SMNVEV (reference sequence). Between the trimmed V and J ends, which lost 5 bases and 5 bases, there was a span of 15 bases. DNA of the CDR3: TGTGCCAGCAGTCGCGCGTCAGGGCTTACTGAAGCTTTCTTT. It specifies CASSRASGLTEAFF.

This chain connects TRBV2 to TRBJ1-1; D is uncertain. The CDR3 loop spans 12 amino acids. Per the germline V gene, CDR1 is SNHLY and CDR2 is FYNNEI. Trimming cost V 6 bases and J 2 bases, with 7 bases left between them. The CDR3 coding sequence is TGTGCCAGCAGGGAACCTAACACTGAAGCTTTCTTT. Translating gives CASREPNTEAFF.

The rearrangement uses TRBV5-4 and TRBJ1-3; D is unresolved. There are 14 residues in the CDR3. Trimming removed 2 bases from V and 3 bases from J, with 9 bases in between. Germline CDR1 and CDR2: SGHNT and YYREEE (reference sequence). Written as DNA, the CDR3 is TGTGCCAGCAGCTTACCAGGACGTGGAAACACCATATATTTT. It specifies CASSLPGRGNTIYF.

The DNA for the CDR3 is TGTGCCAGCAGCTCAAGACCCGCAACTAATGAAAAACTGTTTTTT. This sequence encodes CASSSRPATNEKLFF. The chain joins TRBV6-6 to TRBJ1-4; unclear D gene. CDR3 length: 15 residues. CDR1 is MNHNY and CDR2 is SVGAGI in the germline V gene (reference sequence). V was shortened by 6 bases and J by 0 bases, with 11 bases between the two germline ends.

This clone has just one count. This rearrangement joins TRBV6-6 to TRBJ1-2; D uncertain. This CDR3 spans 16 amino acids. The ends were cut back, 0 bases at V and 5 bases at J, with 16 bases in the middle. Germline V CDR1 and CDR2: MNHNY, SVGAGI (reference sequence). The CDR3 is CASSYSRAESGYGYTF. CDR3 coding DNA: TGTGCCAGCAGTTACTCTCGGGCAGAGAGTGGGTATGGCTACACCTTC.

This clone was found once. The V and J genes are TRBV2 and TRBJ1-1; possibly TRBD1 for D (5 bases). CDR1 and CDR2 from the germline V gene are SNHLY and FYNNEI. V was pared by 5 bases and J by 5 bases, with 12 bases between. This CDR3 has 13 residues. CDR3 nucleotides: TGTGCCAGCAGTTCGGGACCGTGGACTGAAGCTTTCTTT. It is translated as CASSSGPWTEAFF.

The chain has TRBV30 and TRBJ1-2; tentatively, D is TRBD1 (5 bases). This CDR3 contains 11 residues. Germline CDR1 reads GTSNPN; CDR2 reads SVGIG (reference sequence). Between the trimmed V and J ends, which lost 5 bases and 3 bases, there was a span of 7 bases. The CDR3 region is CAWGGYYGYTF. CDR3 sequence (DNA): TGTGCCTGGGGGGGGTACTATGGCTACACCTTC. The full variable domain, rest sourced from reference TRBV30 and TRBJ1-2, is SQTIHQWPATLVQPVGSPLSLECTVEGTSNPNLYWYRQAAGRGLQLLFYSVGIGQISSEVPQNLSASRPQDRQFILSSKKLLLSDSGFYLCAWGGYYGYTFGSGTRLTVV.

The CDR3: CASRTGSGNTIYF. CDR3 DNA sequence: TGTGCCAGCAGGACAGGCTCTGGAAACACCATATATTTT. This chain joins TRBV2 and TRBJ1-3, with a weak D call TRBD1 (6 bases). The CDR3 contains 13 residues. Germline V lookup: CDR1 SNHLY, CDR2 FYNNEI. The V end lost 6 bases, the J end lost 0 bases, and 6 bases lay between the germline ends.

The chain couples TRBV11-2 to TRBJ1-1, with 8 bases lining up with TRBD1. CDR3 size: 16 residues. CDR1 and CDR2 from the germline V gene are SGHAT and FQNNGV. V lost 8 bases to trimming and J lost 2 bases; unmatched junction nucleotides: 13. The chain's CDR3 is CASRLTSTGDNTEAFF. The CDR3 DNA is TGTGCCAGCCGACTAACTTCGACAGGGGACAACACTGAAGCTTTCTTT.

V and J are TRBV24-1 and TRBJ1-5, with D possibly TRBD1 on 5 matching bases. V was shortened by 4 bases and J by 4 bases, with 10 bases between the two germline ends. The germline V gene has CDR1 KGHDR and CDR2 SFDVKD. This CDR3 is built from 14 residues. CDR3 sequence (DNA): TGTGCCACCAGTGACGGGACCGTGAATCAGCCCCAGCATTTT. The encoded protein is CATSDGTVNQPQHF.

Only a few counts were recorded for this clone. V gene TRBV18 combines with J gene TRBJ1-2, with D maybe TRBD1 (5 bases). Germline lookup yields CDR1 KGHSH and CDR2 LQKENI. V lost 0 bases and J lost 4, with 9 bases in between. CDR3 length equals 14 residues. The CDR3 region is CASSPPTESYGYTF. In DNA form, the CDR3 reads TGTGCCAGCTCACCACCGACAGAGAGCTATGGCTACACCTTC.

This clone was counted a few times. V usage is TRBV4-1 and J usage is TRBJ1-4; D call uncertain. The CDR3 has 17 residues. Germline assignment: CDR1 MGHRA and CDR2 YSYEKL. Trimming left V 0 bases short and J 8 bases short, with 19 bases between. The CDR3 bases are TGCGCCAGCAGCCAAGATCCCCGGACCGCCGTCTGGGAAAAACTGTTTTTT. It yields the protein CASSQDPRTAVWEKLFF.

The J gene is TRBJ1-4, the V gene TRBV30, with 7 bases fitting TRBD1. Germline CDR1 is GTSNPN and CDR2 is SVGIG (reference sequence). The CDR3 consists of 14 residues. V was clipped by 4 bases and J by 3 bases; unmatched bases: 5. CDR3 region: CAWTRTGSNEKLFF. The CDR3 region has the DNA TGTGCCTGGACCAGGACAGGCTCTAATGAAAAACTGTTTTTT. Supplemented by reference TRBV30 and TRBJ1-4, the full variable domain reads SQTIHQWPATLVQPVGSPLSLECTVEGTSNPNLYWYRQAAGRGLQLLFYSVGIGQISSEVPQNLSASRPQDRQFILSSKKLLLSDSGFYLCAWTRTGSNEKLFFGSGTQLSVL.

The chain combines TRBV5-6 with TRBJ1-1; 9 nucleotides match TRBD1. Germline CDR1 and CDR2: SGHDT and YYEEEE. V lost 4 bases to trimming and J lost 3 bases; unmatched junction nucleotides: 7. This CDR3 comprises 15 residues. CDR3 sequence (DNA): TGTGCCAGCAGCCCGGGACAGGGTCCCGACACTGAAGCTTTCTTT. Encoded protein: CASSPGQGPDTEAFF.

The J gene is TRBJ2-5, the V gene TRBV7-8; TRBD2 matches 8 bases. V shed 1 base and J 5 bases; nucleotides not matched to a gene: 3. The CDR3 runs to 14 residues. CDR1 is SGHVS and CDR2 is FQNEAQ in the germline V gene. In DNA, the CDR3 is TGTGCCAGCAGCTTAGGGACTAGCTTTGAGACCCAGTACTTC. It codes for CASSLGTSFETQYF.

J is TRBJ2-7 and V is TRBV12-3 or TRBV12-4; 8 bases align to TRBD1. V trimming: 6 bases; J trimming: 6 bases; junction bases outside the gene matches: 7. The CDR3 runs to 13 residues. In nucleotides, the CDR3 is TGTGCCAGCAGAAAGGACAGGGTGCGCGAGCAGTACTTC. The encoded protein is CASRKDRVREQYF.

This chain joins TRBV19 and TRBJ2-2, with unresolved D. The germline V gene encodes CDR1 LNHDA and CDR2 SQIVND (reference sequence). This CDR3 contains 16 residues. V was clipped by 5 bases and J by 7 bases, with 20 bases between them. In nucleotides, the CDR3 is TGTGCCAGTAGTTATCGTACCTTGGTGGGGAACGGGGAGCTGTTTTTT. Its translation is CASSYRTLVGNGELFF.

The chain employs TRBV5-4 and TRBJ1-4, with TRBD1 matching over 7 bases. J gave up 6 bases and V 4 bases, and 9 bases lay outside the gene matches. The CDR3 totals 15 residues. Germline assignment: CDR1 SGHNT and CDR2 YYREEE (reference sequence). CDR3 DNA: TGTGCCAGCAGCCTGGGAGGGGGCATTGATGAAAAACTGTTTTTT. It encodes CASSLGGGIDEKLFF.